The source of this T cell receptor beta chain is a study of T cells in Graves' hyperthyroidism and ophthalmopathy. Findings of the study overall: The model foresaw ophthalmopathy a median 6.5 months prior to onset.

The CDR3 extends over 19 amino acids. V shed 5 bases and J 5 bases; nucleotides not matched to a gene: 17. Germline values: CDR1 SGHTA, CDR2 FQGNSA. Uncontrolled infection, other autoimmune disease, pregnancy and lactation each barred patients from inclusion. A note on this clonotype: As yet, its antigen is unknown.

Amplified TCR beta CDR3 regions came from RNA transcripts. When the TCR CDR3 underwent first-round RT-PCR, the HTBI primer set was used. In TCRdb, the multiplex PCR reads were re-called with MiXCR into one record per CDR3 protein. The data contain about 260,000 distinct CDR3 sequences, approximately 23% of them singletons. The rearrangement links TRBV7-2 to TRBJ2-5; 13 bases match TRBD2. The sequenced sample consisted of blood. The receptor was derived from a man aged 25 to 40 with Graves' ophthalmopathy. CDR3 sequence: CASSRTGLAGRGIYETQYF. DNA of the CDR3: TGTGCCAGCAGCCGTACGGGACTAGCGGGGAGAGGTATATATGAGACCCAGTACTTC.